This is a list of T cell receptor beta chains from one sample in a study of control samples from healthy donors and cancer patients. Some clones are missing from TCRdb's copy, which holds only in-frame ones; the method was immunoSEQ multiplex PCR. The sample yields around 58,000 clones, approximately 95% seen once. Sequenced: blood. These receptors all stem from a woman between 18 and 29 years old in good health. Both conserved end residues are part of each CDR3. The order of the fields is J gene, CDR3 length, clone size, D gene, V gene, CDR3 protein, CDR3 DNA. A D gene is named only where the DNA matches it firmly. Expanded clones are given a class, and other clones once, few, many or no size at all.

j_gene: TRBJ2-7
len: 15
abundance: -
d_gene: TRBD2
v_gene: TRBV2
CDR3aa: CASSAAGTSGYEQYF
CDR3nt: TGTGCCAGCAGTGCGGCCGGGACTAGCGGCTACGAGCAGTACTTC

j_gene: TRBJ1-3
len: 14
abundance: -
d_gene: -
v_gene: TRBV5-6
CDR3aa: CASTSSDRGNTIYF
CDR3nt: TGTGCCAGCACCTCCTCTGACAGGGGAAACACCATATATTTT

j_gene: TRBJ2-3
len: 12
abundance: -
d_gene: -
v_gene: TRBV5-1
CDR3aa: CASSIHTDTQYF
CDR3nt: TGCGCCAGCAGCATCCACACAGATACGCAGTATTTT

j_gene: TRBJ1-6
len: 15
abundance: -
d_gene: -
v_gene: TRBV6-5
CDR3aa: CASSYSSRQNSPLHF
CDR3nt: TGTGCCAGCAGTTACTCGAGTAGACAGAATTCACCCCTCCACTTT

j_gene: TRBJ2-3
len: 14
abundance: -
d_gene: -
v_gene: TRBV27
CDR3aa: CASVGLGSKDTQYF
CDR3nt: TGTGCCAGCGTTGGGTTGGGGAGCAAAGATACGCAGTATTTT

j_gene: TRBJ2-1
len: 13
abundance: -
d_gene: -
v_gene: TRBV6-2/TRBV6-3
CDR3aa: CASSLGEHNEQFF
CDR3nt: TGTGCCAGCAGCCTCGGGGAACACAATGAGCAGTTCTTC

j_gene: TRBJ2-5
len: 14
abundance: -
d_gene: TRBD1
v_gene: TRBV5-8
CDR3aa: CASSLDRGQETQYF
CDR3nt: TGTGCCAGCAGCTTGGACAGGGGCCAAGAGACCCAGTACTTC

j_gene: TRBJ1-5
len: 11
abundance: -
d_gene: -
v_gene: TRBV19
CDR3aa: CASSIGKQKHF
CDR3nt: TGTGCCAGTAGTATTGGGAAACAGAAACATTTT

j_gene: TRBJ2-7
len: 14
abundance: -
d_gene: TRBD1
v_gene: TRBV18
CDR3aa: CATSMGQEIYEQYF
CDR3nt: TGTGCCACCTCCATGGGACAGGAGATTTACGAGCAGTACTTC

j_gene: TRBJ2-3
len: 16
abundance: -
d_gene: TRBD2
v_gene: TRBV29-1
CDR3aa: CSVEGASGVPTDTQYF
CDR3nt: TGCAGCGTTGAAGGGGCTAGCGGGGTACCCACAGATACGCAGTATTTT

j_gene: TRBJ2-2
len: 16
abundance: -
d_gene: TRBD1
v_gene: TRBV5-4
CDR3aa: CASSRPGQGSTGELFF
CDR3nt: TGTGCCAGCAGCCGACCGGGACAGGGGAGCACCGGGGAGCTGTTTTTT

j_gene: TRBJ2-7
len: 14
abundance: -
d_gene: -
v_gene: TRBV4-1
CDR3aa: CASSQQQSSYEQYF
CDR3nt: TGCGCCAGCAGCCAACAGCAGAGCTCCTACGAGCAGTACTTC

j_gene: TRBJ2-2
len: 19
abundance: -
d_gene: TRBD1
v_gene: TRBV7-6
CDR3aa: CASSFYPPGRQGDTGELFF
CDR3nt: TGTGCCAGCAGCTTTTATCCCCCAGGTAGACAGGGTGACACCGGGGAGCTGTTTTTT

j_gene: TRBJ2-3
len: 13
abundance: once
d_gene: TRBD1
v_gene: TRBV25-1
CDR3aa: CVSGTGDTDTQYF
CDR3nt: TGTGTCAGCGGGACAGGGGATACAGATACGCAGTATTTT

j_gene: TRBJ1-1
len: 17
abundance: once
d_gene: -
v_gene: TRBV24-1
CDR3aa: CATLHSGVRPLNTEAFF
CDR3nt: TGTGCCACCCTACATTCGGGCGTCCGTCCTTTGAACACTGAAGCTTTCTTT

j_gene: TRBJ1-5
len: 15
abundance: -
d_gene: -
v_gene: TRBV19
CDR3aa: CASSIRRGGRQPQHF
CDR3nt: TGTGCCAGTAGTATAAGGAGGGGGGGTAGACAGCCCCAGCATTTT

j_gene: TRBJ2-3
len: 12
abundance: -
d_gene: -
v_gene: TRBV7-2
CDR3aa: CASSQRVGTQYF
CDR3nt: TGTGCCAGCAGCCAGCGGGTCGGGACGCAGTATTTT

j_gene: TRBJ1-2
len: 14
abundance: -
d_gene: -
v_gene: TRBV6-1
CDR3aa: CASSEADGYAGYTF
CDR3nt: TGTGCCAGCAGTGAGGCCGACGGGTATGCTGGCTACACCTTC

j_gene: TRBJ1-2
len: 17
abundance: -
d_gene: -
v_gene: TRBV4-3
CDR3aa: CASSQDLRTFDNYGYTF
CDR3nt: TGCGCCAGCAGCCAAGATCTCCGGACGTTTGATAACTATGGCTACACCTTC

j_gene: TRBJ2-3
len: 14
abundance: once
d_gene: TRBD1
v_gene: TRBV15
CDR3aa: CATSRQGATDTQYF
CDR3nt: TGTGCCACCAGCAGACAGGGGGCCACAGATACGCAGTATTTT

j_gene: TRBJ1-3
len: 15
abundance: -
d_gene: -
v_gene: TRBV5-1
CDR3aa: CASSLDGTSGNTIYF
CDR3nt: TGCGCCAGCAGCCTTGACGGGACCTCTGGAAACACCATATATTTT

j_gene: TRBJ2-2
len: 15
abundance: once
d_gene: -
v_gene: TRBV10-1
CDR3aa: CASSESRGNTGELFF
CDR3nt: TGCGCCAGCAGTGAGTCCAGGGGGAACACCGGGGAGCTGTTTTTT

j_gene: TRBJ1-2
len: 12
abundance: -
d_gene: -
v_gene: TRBV10-1
CDR3aa: CASSSLGYGYTF
CDR3nt: TGCGCCAGCAGTTCATTGGGCTATGGCTACACCTTC

j_gene: TRBJ1-5
len: 12
abundance: once
d_gene: -
v_gene: TRBV28
CDR3aa: CASSFFGQPQHF
CDR3nt: TGTGCCAGCAGTTTCTTTGGTCAGCCCCAGCATTTT

j_gene: TRBJ1-4
len: 14
abundance: -
d_gene: -
v_gene: TRBV7-9
CDR3aa: CASSASGGGEKLFF
CDR3nt: TGTGCCAGCAGCGCATCCGGGGGAGGGGAAAAACTGTTTTTT

j_gene: TRBJ2-1
len: 17
abundance: -
d_gene: TRBD2
v_gene: TRBV4-2
CDR3aa: CASSQTSAGSSYNEQFF
CDR3nt: TGTGCCAGCAGCCAAACCTCAGCGGGGAGCTCCTACAATGAGCAGTTCTTC

j_gene: TRBJ2-7
len: 14
abundance: few
d_gene: -
v_gene: TRBV10-1
CDR3aa: CASSEREGPHEQYF
CDR3nt: TGCGCCAGCAGTGAAAGAGAAGGCCCCCACGAGCAGTACTTC

j_gene: TRBJ1-5
len: 15
abundance: -
d_gene: -
v_gene: TRBV19
CDR3aa: CASKVEGRSNQPQHF
CDR3nt: TGTGCCAGTAAGGTAGAGGGCAGGTCTAATCAGCCCCAGCATTTT